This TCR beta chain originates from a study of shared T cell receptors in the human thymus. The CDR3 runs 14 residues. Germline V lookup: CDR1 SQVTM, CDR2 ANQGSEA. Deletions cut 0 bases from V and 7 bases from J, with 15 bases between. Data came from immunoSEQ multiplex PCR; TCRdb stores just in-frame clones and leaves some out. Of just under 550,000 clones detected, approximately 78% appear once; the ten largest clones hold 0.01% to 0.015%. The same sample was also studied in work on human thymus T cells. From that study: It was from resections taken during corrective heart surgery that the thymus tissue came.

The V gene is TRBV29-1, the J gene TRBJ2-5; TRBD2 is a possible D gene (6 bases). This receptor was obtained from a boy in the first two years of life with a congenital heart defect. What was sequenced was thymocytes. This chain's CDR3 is CSVEEKDPGGTQYF. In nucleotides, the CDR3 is TGCAGCGTTGAAGAGAAGGACCCCGGGGGGACCCAGTACTTC.